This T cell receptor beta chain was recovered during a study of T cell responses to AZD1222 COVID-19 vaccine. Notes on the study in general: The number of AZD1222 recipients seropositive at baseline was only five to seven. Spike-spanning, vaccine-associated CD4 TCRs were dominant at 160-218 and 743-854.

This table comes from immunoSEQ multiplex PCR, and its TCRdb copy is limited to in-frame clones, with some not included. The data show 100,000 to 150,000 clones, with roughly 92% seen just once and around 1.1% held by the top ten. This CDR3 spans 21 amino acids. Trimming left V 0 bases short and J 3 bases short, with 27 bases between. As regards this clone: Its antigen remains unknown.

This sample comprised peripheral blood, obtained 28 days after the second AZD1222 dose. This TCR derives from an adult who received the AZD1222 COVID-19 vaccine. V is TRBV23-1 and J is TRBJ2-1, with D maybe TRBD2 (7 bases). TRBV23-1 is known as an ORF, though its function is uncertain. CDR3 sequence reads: CASSQSTGSNTTSAIYNEQFF. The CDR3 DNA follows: TGCGCCAGCAGTCAATCGACAGGCAGCAACACCACTAGCGCTATCTACAATGAGCAGTTCTTC.